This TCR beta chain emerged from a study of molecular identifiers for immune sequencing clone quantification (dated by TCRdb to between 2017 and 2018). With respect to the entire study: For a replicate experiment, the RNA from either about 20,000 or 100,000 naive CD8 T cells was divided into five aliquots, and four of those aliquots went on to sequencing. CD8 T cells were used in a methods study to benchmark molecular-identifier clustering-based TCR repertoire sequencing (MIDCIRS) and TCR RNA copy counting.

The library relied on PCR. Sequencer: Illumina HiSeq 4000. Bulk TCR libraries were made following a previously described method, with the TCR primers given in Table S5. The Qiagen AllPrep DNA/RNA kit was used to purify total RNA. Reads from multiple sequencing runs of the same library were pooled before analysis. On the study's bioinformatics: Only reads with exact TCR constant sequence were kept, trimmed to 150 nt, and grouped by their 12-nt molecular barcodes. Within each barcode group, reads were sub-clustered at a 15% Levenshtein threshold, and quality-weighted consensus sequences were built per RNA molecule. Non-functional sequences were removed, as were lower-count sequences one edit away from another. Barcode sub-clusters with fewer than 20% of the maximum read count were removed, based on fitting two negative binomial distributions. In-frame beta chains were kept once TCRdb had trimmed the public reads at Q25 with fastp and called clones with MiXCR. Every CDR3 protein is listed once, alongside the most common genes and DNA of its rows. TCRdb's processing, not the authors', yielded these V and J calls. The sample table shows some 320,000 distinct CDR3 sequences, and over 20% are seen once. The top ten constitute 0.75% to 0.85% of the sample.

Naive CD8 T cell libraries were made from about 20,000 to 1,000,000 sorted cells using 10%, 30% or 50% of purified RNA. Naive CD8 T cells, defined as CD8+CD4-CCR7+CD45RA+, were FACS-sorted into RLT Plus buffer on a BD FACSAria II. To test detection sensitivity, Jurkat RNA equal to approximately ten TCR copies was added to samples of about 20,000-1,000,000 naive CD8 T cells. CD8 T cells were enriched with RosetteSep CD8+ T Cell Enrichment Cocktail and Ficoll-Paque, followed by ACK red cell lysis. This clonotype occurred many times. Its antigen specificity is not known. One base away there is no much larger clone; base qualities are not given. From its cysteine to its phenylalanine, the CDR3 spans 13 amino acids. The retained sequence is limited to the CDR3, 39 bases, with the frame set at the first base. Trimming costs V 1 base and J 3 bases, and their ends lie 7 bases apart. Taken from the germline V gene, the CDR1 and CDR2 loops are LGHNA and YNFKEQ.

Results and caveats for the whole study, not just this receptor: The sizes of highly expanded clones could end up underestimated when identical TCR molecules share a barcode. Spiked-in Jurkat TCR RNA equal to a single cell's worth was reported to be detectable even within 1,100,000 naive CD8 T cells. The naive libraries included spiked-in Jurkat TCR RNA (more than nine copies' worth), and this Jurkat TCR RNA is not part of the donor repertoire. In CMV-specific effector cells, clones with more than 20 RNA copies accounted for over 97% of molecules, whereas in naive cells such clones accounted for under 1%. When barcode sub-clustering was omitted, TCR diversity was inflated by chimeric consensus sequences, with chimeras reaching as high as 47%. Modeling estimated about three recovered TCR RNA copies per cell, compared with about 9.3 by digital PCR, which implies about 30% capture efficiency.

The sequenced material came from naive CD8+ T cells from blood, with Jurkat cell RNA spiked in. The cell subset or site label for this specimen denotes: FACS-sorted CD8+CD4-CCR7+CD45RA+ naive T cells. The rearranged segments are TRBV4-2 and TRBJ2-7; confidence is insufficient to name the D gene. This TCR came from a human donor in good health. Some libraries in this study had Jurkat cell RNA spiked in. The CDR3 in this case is CASSQGRHYEQYF. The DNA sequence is TGTGCCAGCAGCCAAGGACGACACTACGAGCAGTACTTC.